This TCR beta chain was sequenced during a study of monozygotic twins with inflammatory bowel disease. Overall study results and limits: Differing immunosuppressive treatments may have added variability to patient repertoires. No difference was seen in repertoire similarity between concordant and discordant twins, possibly from limited power.

With no T cell sorting beforehand, total RNA was isolated from whole blood. To note about this clonotype: Its specificity is not known.

Starting material for each TCR library was around 3.5 ug of total RNA. For each CDR3 protein, TCRdb gives one entry from its re-call of the 5' RACE reads, without DNA. The specimen's table records 300,000 to 400,000 distinct CDR3 sequences. Per germline, CDR1 MNHGY and CDR2 SVAAGI. This CDR3 has 17 residues. The chain couples TRBV6-9 to TRBJ2-7; TCRdb reports TRBD1, a call that lacks DNA to check it against. The sequencing sample was made of blood. This TCR was sampled from a human donor with ulcerative colitis or Crohn's disease, or a healthy co-twin of an affected twin (not recorded which). The CDR3 sequence: CASSFGRKGASSYEQYF.